The T cell receptor (beta chain) described here comes from a study of blood T cell repertoires in COVID-19. Participants spanned ages roughly 18 to 95 years and resided in over 20 US areas. Deletions cut 3 bases from V and 7 bases from J, with 10 bases between. This CDR3 contains 14 residues. Germline CDR1 LNHDA, CDR2 SQIVND (reference sequence). Here immunoSEQ multiplex PCR was the method, and the copy in TCRdb shows in-frame clones only, minus some. This repertoire shows roughly 230,000 clones, around 86% found once; its top ten account for 7% to 8.5%. Specimen: PBMCs or T cells enriched from blood (not recorded which). The rearrangement links TRBV19 to TRBJ1-6; D unclear. This receptor was identified in a man aged 25 to 40 in a cohort exposed to, infected with or recovered from COVID-19 (not recorded which). This chain's CDR3 is CASSILSQNSPLHF. The DNA for the CDR3 is TGTGCCAGTAGTATTTTATCCCAGAATTCACCCCTCCACTTT.